The 12 T cell receptor beta chains presented below share a single source sample, sequenced in a study of blood T cells in healthy people across ages. With a J-beta primer mix and a sample-barcoded 5' primer, a second PCR ran about 6 to 11 cycles. TCRdb ran MiXCR on the 5' RACE reads and lists one entry per CDR3 protein. The table lists fewer than 900,000 distinct CDR3 sequences, 45% to 50% of them singletons, with under 35% in the top ten. The sample consisted of blood. The source of these receptors is a woman between 55 and 75 years old in good health.

The V call is TRBV29-1, the J call TRBJ2-1; D is possibly TRBD1 (5 bases). V was trimmed by 7 bases and J by 0 bases, leaving 16 bases between them. Germline CDR1 SQVTM, CDR2 ANQGSEA. The CDR3 has 15 residues. As DNA, the CDR3 is TGCAGCGCTCTGACAGCCAGGAGCTCCTACAATGAGCAGTTCTTC. It yields the protein CSALTARSSYNEQFF.

The V call is TRBV7-9, the J call TRBJ2-5; maybe TRBD2 (5 bases). Trimming took off 6 bases at V and 11 bases at J, with 13 bases between the two ends. Germline values: CDR1 SEHNR, CDR2 FQNEAQ (reference sequence). There are 11 residues in the CDR3. CDR3 sequence: CASRLGGEQYF. The CDR3 DNA follows: TGTGCCAGCAGACTAGGCGGTGAGCAGTACTTC.

The V call is TRBV27, the J call TRBJ2-5, with TRBD1 identical over 9 bases. Gene TRBJ2-7 matches the end of the DNA better, so the J call may be wrong. Germline lookup yields CDR1 MNHEY and CDR2 SMNVEV (reference sequence). The length of the CDR3 is 13 residues. The CDR3 spells CASRGQGFDEQYF. Here the CDR3 DNA reads TGTGCCAGCAGGGGACAGGGATTTGACGAGCAGTACTTC.

This clonotype has just a few counts. The rearrangement uses TRBV13 and TRBJ2-5; tentatively, D is TRBD1 or TRBD2 (5 bases each). Germline V CDR1 and CDR2: PRHDT, FYEKMQ (reference sequence). The CDR3 length is 15 residues. V lost 4 bases and J lost 4, with 16 bases in between. CDR3 bases: TGTGCCAGCAGCTCCCAGGGCGACCGGGGAGAGACCCAGTACTTC. This encodes CASSSQGDRGETQYF.

The V and J genes are TRBV7-8 and TRBJ1-6, with unresolved D. The V gene lost 1 base and the J gene lost 8 bases, with 3 bases spanning the gap. The germline CDR1 and CDR2 sequences are SGHVS and FQNEAQ. This CDR3 comprises 12 residues. CDR3: CASSLVDSPLHF. The CDR3 coding sequence is TGTGCCAGCAGCTTAGTCGATTCACCCCTCCACTTT. Based on the CDR3 plus reference TRBV7-8 and TRBJ1-6, the full variable domain is GAGVSQSPRYKVAKRGQDVALRCDPISGHVSLFWYQQALGQGPEFLTYFQNEAQLDKSGLPSDRFFAERPEGSVSTLKIQRTQQEDSAVYLCASSLVDSPLHFGNGTRLTVT.

This clonotype was seen once. The rearrangement uses TRBV6-2 or TRBV6-3 and TRBJ1-5; 8 nucleotides align to TRBD1. The CDR3 length is 14 residues. V trimming: 6 bases; J trimming: 4 bases; junction bases outside the gene matches: 5. Germline V gene data show CDR1 as MNHEY and CDR2 as SVGEGT. In DNA form, the CDR3 reads TGTGCCAGCAGCCAGGACAGGGTGAATCAGCCCCAGCATTTT. It yields the protein CASSQDRVNQPQHF.

Regarding this clonotype: The junction differs from germline at one of its ends, possibly a read error. The chain combines TRBV7-2 with TRBJ1-2; the match to TRBD1 covers 7 bases. Per germline, CDR1 SGHTA and CDR2 FQGNSA. The CDR3 extends over 15 amino acids. CDR3 sequence: CACSPRGTANYGYTF. The CDR3 DNA is TGTGCCTGCAGCCCACGGGGGACAGCAAACTATGGCTACACCTTC.

This chain joins TRBV4-3 and TRBJ2-5; 8 bases line up with TRBD2. The length of the CDR3 is 17 residues. Looked up from germline, CDR1 is LGHNA and CDR2 is YSLEER. Trimming at V came to 0 bases and at J to 11 bases, leaving 17 bases not matched to a gene. CDR3 in DNA: TGCGCCAGCAGCCAAGATCGGGGGGGAGGGCCGCGGAATGAGCAGTACTTC. It specifies CASSQDRGGGPRNEQYF.

This chain uses TRBV7-8 with TRBJ2-1; either TRBD1 or TRBD2 may supply D (5 bases each). Trimming removed 0 bases at V and 10 bases at J, with 19 bases between. Germline V gives CDR1 SGHVS, CDR2 FQNEAQ. The CDR3 sequence is 16 residues long. The CDR3 DNA is TGTGCCAGCAGCTTAGCGGCCGGGACGCATATTCGGGAGCAGTTCTTC. Translation: CASSLAAGTHIREQFF.

The chain couples TRBV7-9 to TRBJ1-6; a possible D gene is TRBD1 (6 bases). Deletions cut 4 bases from V and 10 bases from J, with 17 bases between. The CDR3 is 15 residues long. Germline lookup yields CDR1 SEHNR and CDR2 FQNEAQ (reference sequence). As DNA, the CDR3 is TGTGCCAGCAGCTACAACAGGGCCGGTGAATCACCCCTCCACTTT. Translation gives CASSYNRAGESPLHF.

As for this clonotype: At one of its ends the junction is not consistent with the germline gene, which may arise from a read error. V is TRBV2 and J is TRBJ1-6, with D perhaps TRBD1 (6 bases). Germline values: CDR1 SNHLY, CDR2 FYNNEI. This CDR3 is built from 13 residues. The CDR3 bases are TGTGCCAACAGGGAGCAGTATAATTCACCCCCCCACTTT. This encodes CANREQYNSPPHF. The full variable domain, with the rest looked up from reference TRBV2 and TRBJ1-6, is EPEVTQTPSHQVTQMGQEVILRCVPISNHLYFYWYRQILGQKVEFLVSFYNNEISEKSEIFDDQFSVERPDGSNFTLKIRSTKLEDSAMYFCANREQYNSPPHFGNGTRLTVT.

The V and J genes are TRBV4-3 and TRBJ2-1; 7 bases line up with TRBD2. Judging by the DNA end, TRBJ2-7 fits better; the J call may be wrong. The CDR3 has 16 residues. CDR1 and CDR2 from the germline V gene are LGHNA and YSLEER. Here the CDR3 reads CASSQDRGRASNEQYF. The CDR3 DNA sequence: TGCGCCAGCAGCCAAGATCGCGGGAGAGCGTCCAATGAGCAGTACTTC.